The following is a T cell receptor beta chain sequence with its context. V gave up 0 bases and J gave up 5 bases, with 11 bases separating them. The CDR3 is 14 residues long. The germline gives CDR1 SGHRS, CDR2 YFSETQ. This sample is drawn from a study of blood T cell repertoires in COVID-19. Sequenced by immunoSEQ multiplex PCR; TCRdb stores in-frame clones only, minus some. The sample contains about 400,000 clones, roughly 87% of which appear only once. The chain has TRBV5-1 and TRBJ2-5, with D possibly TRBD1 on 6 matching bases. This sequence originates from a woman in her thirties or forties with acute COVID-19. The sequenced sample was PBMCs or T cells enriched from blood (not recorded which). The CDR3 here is CASSLDGQGETQYF. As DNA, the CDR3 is TGCGCCAGCAGCTTGGACGGCCAGGGGGAGACCCAGTACTTC.